One and the same sample provided the 20 T cell receptor beta chains below, sequenced in a study of T cell responses to AZD1222 COVID-19 vaccine. TCRdb's copy holds only in-frame clones and misses some; the assay was immunoSEQ multiplex PCR. The table lists under 150,000 clones, about nine tenths of them singletons, with roughly 1.7% in the top ten. Sequencing was performed on peripheral blood, taken 28 days after the second AZD1222 dose. These receptors all come from an adult who received the AZD1222 COVID-19 vaccine.

In this sample, this clone turned up a few times. The chain joins TRBV6-2 or TRBV6-3 to TRBJ2-2; TRBD2 might be the D (5 bases). Trimming took off 2 bases at V and 6 bases at J, with 10 bases between the two ends. The CDR3 spans 14 residues. Germline V gene data show CDR1 as MNHEY and CDR2 as SVGEGT. The CDR3 DNA reads TGTGCCAGCAGTTACAGACTATTCGCCGGGGAGCTGTTTTTT. Protein product: CASSYRLFAGELFF.

The chain recombines TRBV27 with TRBJ1-1; D possibly corresponds to TRBD1 (6 bases). The CDR3 length is 15 residues. Between the trimmed V and J ends, which lost 5 bases and 0 bases, there was a span of 13 bases. Germline CDR1 and CDR2: MNHEY and SMNVEV (reference sequence). Here the CDR3 DNA reads TGTGCCAGCAGTGCGGTGGGGGGCCTGAACACTGAAGCTTTCTTT. Its protein is CASSAVGGLNTEAFF.

As regards this clone: The junction departs from germline at one end; a sequencing error may be responsible. The V and J genes are TRBV2 and TRBJ2-7, with TRBD2 identical over 9 bases. This CDR3 contains 14 residues. CDR1 is SNHLY, CDR2 FYNNEI, per germline. The CDR3 DNA follows: TGTGCCAGCAAGCGGGAGGCCAGCTTGGGCGAGCATTACTTC. It codes for CASKREASLGEHYF.

J is TRBJ1-5 and V is TRBV27, with TRBD1 matching 7 bases. Trimming removed 2 bases from V and 6 bases from J; junction bases left unmatched: 4. CDR1 is MNHEY, CDR2 SMNVEV, per germline (reference sequence). This CDR3 region has 14 residues. The CDR3 nucleotides are TGTGCCAGCAGTTTACGAGGGGGCAGTCAGCCCCAGCATTTT. This gives the protein CASSLRGGSQPQHF.

The chain joins TRBV6-6 to TRBJ2-1; tentatively, D is TRBD1 or TRBD2 (6 bases each). The CDR3 loop spans 14 amino acids. Per germline, CDR1 MNHNY and CDR2 SVGAGI (reference sequence). V lost 5 bases and J lost 7, with 15 bases in between. CDR3: CASSEGGWRNEQFF. The CDR3 region has the DNA TGTGCCAGCAGTGAGGGGGGCTGGCGAAATGAGCAGTTCTTC.

The CDR3 region has the DNA TGCGCCAGCAGTGAATCCGGGACTAGCGGGAGAAGGGACATTCAGTACTTC. Residues: CASSESGTSGRRDIQYF. This chain connects TRBV10-2 to TRBJ2-4; TRBD2 matches 14 bases. The CDR3 covers 17 residues. The V segment lost 3 bases and the J segment 8 bases; nucleotides outside the gene matches: 9. CDR1 is WSHSY, CDR2 SAAADI, per germline.

The J gene is TRBJ2-2, the V gene TRBV7-3; no firm D call. This CDR3 comprises 14 residues. Trimming shortened V by 1 base and J by 3 bases, and 6 bases separated the two germline ends. Per the germline V gene, CDR1 is SGHTA and CDR2 is FQGTGA. The chain's CDR3 is CASSLKDDTGELFF. The CDR3, as DNA: TGTGCCAGCAGCTTAAAAGATGACACCGGGGAGCTGTTTTTT.

This clone is a singleton in its sample. The gene calls are TRBV23-1 and TRBJ1-5, with 8 bases that match TRBD1. TRBV23-1 is an open reading frame, and its role is uncertain. This CDR3 spans 17 amino acids. Unmatched junction bases numbered 4, after V lost 0 bases and J lost 0 bases. The CDR3: CASSQSRDRYSNQPQHF. The CDR3 region has the DNA TGCGCCAGCAGTCAATCCCGGGACAGGTATAGCAATCAGCCCCAGCATTTT.

J is TRBJ1-5 and V is TRBV10-2; D uncertain. The CDR3 has 14 amino acids. CDR1 WSHSY and CDR2 SAAADI come from the germline V gene. Deletions cut 0 bases from V and 5 bases from J, with 8 bases between. The CDR3 bases are TGCGCCAGCAGTGAGTCGGGAAAAGATCAGCCCCAGCATTTT. Its protein product is CASSESGKDQPQHF.

J is TRBJ1-3 and V is TRBV6-5; D is possibly TRBD1 (6 bases). Germline CDR1 is MNHEY and CDR2 is SVGAGI. The CDR3 has 15 amino acids. The V end was cut by 5 bases, the J end by 4 bases, with 15 bases between. The CDR3 DNA is TGTGCCAGCAGTCATAGGACAGAACGAGGAAACACCATATATTTT. Encoded protein: CASSHRTERGNTIYF.

V and J are TRBV6-5 and TRBJ1-5; 7 positions match TRBD1. The CDR3 length is 13 residues. From germline, CDR1 is MNHEY and CDR2 SVGAGI. Trimming at V came to 6 bases and at J to 6 bases, leaving 5 bases not matched to a gene. The chain's CDR3 is CASRSNRGQPQHF. CDR3 DNA sequence: TGTGCCAGCAGAAGTAACAGGGGTCAGCCCCAGCATTTT.

The J gene is TRBJ1-1, the V gene TRBV7-2; 9 bases match TRBD1. The junction had 4 bases not matched to a gene; V was cut back by 4 bases and J by 4 bases. The CDR3 extends over 14 amino acids. From germline, CDR1 is SGHTA and CDR2 FQGNSA. The CDR3 DNA sequence: TGTGCCAGCAGCTGGGGACAGGGTAGCACTGAAGCTTTCTTT. Encoded protein: CASSWGQGSTEAFF.

V and J are TRBV7-6 and TRBJ1-5, with D possibly being TRBD1 (6 bases). Trimming shortened V by 2 bases and J by 3 bases, and 17 bases separated the two germline ends. Germline CDR1 is SGHVS and CDR2 is FNYEAQ. The CDR3 contains 17 residues. The CDR3 sequence is CASSLNIGQRNNQPQHF. The CDR3 DNA follows: TGTGCCAGCAGCTTAAATATTGGACAGCGTAACAATCAGCCCCAGCATTTT.

V is TRBV7-9 and J is TRBJ1-1; D is ambiguous. Trimming pared 3 bases from V and 1 base from J, leaving 9 bases between. The CDR3 covers 14 residues. Germline lookup yields CDR1 SEHNR and CDR2 FQNEAQ (reference sequence). The CDR3 protein is CASSFGQQNTEAFF. CDR3 nucleotides: TGTGCCAGCAGCTTCGGGCAGCAGAACACTGAAGCTTTCTTT.

The chain joins TRBV6-4 to TRBJ2-3; no definite D call. This CDR3 is built from 13 residues. Trimming stripped 6 bases from V and 2 bases from J, with 9 bases between. The germline gives CDR1 MRHNA, CDR2 SNTAGT. CDR3: CASRGSPTDTQYF. The CDR3 DNA reads TGTGCCAGCAGAGGTAGTCCCACAGATACGCAGTATTTT.

In regard to this clone: This same CDR3 is encoded by further DNA sequences in the sample. Written as DNA, the CDR3 is TGCGCCAGCAGCCTGCGTTCTAGCACAGATACGCAGTATTTT. This sequence encodes CASSLRSSTDTQYF. This sequence joins TRBV5-1 and TRBJ2-3, with D uncertain. This CDR3 spans 14 amino acids. The germline gives CDR1 SGHRS, CDR2 YFSETQ. The ends were cut back, 4 bases at V and 0 bases at J, with 9 bases in the middle.

The CDR3 DNA reads as TGTGCCAGCAGCCTTCTAGCGGGAGTTGATACGCAGTATTTT. Residues: CASSLLAGVDTQYF. The chain uses TRBV3-1 (or the pseudogene TRBV3-2) and TRBJ2-3; 10 nucleotides agree with TRBD2. Germline trimming cut 4 bases from V and 6 bases from J; bases unmatched to any gene: 4. The length of the CDR3 is 14 residues. CDR1 is LGHDT and CDR2 is YNNKEL in the germline V gene (reference sequence).

This sequence joins TRBV30 and TRBJ1-3; D remains unclear. Trimming cost V 8 bases and J 0 bases, with 8 bases left between them. The germline CDR1 and CDR2 sequences are GTSNPN and SVGIG (reference sequence). The CDR3 loop spans 12 amino acids. CDR3 sequence (DNA): TGTGCCGGAGAGTACTCTGGAAACACCATATATTTT. It yields the protein CAGEYSGNTIYF.

The rearrangement joins TRBV19 to TRBJ1-5; D not resolved. This CDR3 has 15 amino acids. CDR1 is LNHDA and CDR2 is SQIVND in the germline V gene (reference sequence). Trimming pared 4 bases from V and 1 base from J, leaving 11 bases between. CDR3 sequence reads: CASSKGSQSNQPQHF. CDR3 DNA sequence: TGTGCCAGTAGTAAAGGTTCTCAGAGCAATCAGCCCCAGCATTTT. Drawing the rest from reference TRBV19 and TRBJ1-5, the complete variable domain is DGGITQSPKYLFRKEGQNVTLSCEQNLNHDAMYWYRQDPGQGLRLIYYSQIVNDFQKGDIAEGYSVSREKKESFPLTVTSAQKNPTAFYLCASSKGSQSNQPQHFGDGTRLSIL.

CDR3 DNA: TGTGCCTGGAGTCCACAGGACTCGGCGCAGTACTTC. It codes for CAWSPQDSAQYF. J is TRBJ2-7 and V is TRBV30, with D perhaps assigned TRBD1 or TRBD2 (5 bases each). The germline V gene encodes CDR1 GTSNPN and CDR2 SVGIG (reference sequence). Trimming removed 2 bases from V and 9 bases from J, with 14 bases in between. The CDR3 has 12 amino acids. The variable domain in full, completed from reference TRBV30 and TRBJ2-7, reads SQTIHQWPATLVQPVGSPLSLECTVEGTSNPNLYWYRQAAGRGLQLLFYSVGIGQISSEVPQNLSASRPQDRQFILSSKKLLLSDSGFYLCAWSPQDSAQYFGPGTRLTVT.